This T cell receptor (beta chain) emerged from a study of cytomegalovirus exposure and HLA in healthy donors. Study results and limitations: Researchers catalogued some 160 TCR beta chains as cytomegalovirus-associated.

Notes on this clone: Its target is not known.

The repertoire was sequenced with immunoSEQ multiplex PCR; TCRdb's copy has only in-frame clones and lacks some. The data hold 65,000 or so clones, with 92% observed a single time. Trimming stripped 5 bases from V and 8 bases from J, with 18 bases between. The CDR3 is made up of 15 amino acids. Germline CDR1 and CDR2: SNHLY and FYNNEI. The sequence came from a woman in her late teens or twenties in good health and CMV-seronegative. The sequenced sample consisted of PBMCs. The J gene is TRBJ1-4, the V gene TRBV2, with TRBD1 as a possible D gene (6 bases). This CDR3 reads CASSRGDTLREKLFF. CDR3 DNA sequence: TGTGCCAGCAGTCGAGGGGACACCCTGCGGGAAAAACTGTTTTTT.